This paragraph covers one T cell receptor (beta chain) sequence. The antigen remains undetermined. This record belongs to a study of T cell repertoires in cytomegalovirus infection. For the study at large: HLA-B-restricted CMV epitopes that are well studied, plus recently identified HLA-C-restricted ones, were used by the study.

V was trimmed by 0 bases and J by 7 bases, leaving 12 bases between them. CDR1 is MNHEY, CDR2 SVGEGT, per germline. The CDR3 consists of 14 residues. TCRdb passed the reads through MiXCR, listing each CDR3 protein once. In the table there are about 920,000 distinct CDR3 sequences, under 40% of which are singletons. Regarding the study as a whole: Cumulated frequencies of public TCR beta families served to identify carriers of CMV plus the relevant HLA. Dominating the ex vivo response were HLA-C-restricted CMV-specific TCR beta clonotypes.

The source is a human donor in good health (CMV status not recorded). Some clones in this sample may be carry-over from other donors' samples. The sequencing used cultured CD8+ T cells from PBMCs, collected from culture after CMV antigen stimulation. The gene calls are TRBV6-2 or TRBV6-3 and TRBJ2-5; D call uncertain. The CDR3 DNA sequence: TGTGCCAGCAGTTACTCGATCGTCGATCGGACCCAGTACTTC. Translation: CASSYSIVDRTQYF.